The clone carrying this T cell receptor beta chain was observed a few times. Its antigen is still unknown. Unique molecular identifiers tagged individual cDNA molecules. Via MiXCR, TCRdb re-called the 5' RACE reads, giving one row per CDR3 protein. Of some 62,000 distinct CDR3 sequences detected, 8.5% to 9.5% appear once; the ten largest clones hold 0.95% to 1.5%. The data were taken from a study of early T cells in non-severe SARS-CoV-2 infection. Study context: Whole-blood bulk RNA, unsorted, was sequenced, and chains were unpaired. General observations from the study: VDJdb-based annotation leaned toward anti-spike CD8 responses and missed private and CD4 specificities.

The germline V gene encodes CDR1 SGHTA and CDR2 FQGTGA. J lost 0 bases, V lost 5 bases, and 5 bases had no gene match. The CDR3 spans 18 residues. The clonotype comes from an adult who was a healthcare worker with PCR-confirmed SARS-CoV-2 infection or an uninfected control (not recorded which). The J gene is TRBJ2-1, the V gene TRBV7-3; TRBD2 matches 15 bases. The material sequenced was whole blood. CDR3 sequence reads: CASSAGLAGGSSYNEQFF. CDR3 in DNA: TGTGCCAGCAGCGCCGGACTAGCGGGGGGGAGCTCCTACAATGAGCAGTTCTTC. Full variable domain (rest looked up from reference TRBV7-3 and TRBJ2-1): GAGVSQTPSNKVTEKGKYVELRCDPISGHTALYWYRQSLGQGPEFLIYFQGTGAADDSGLPNDRFFAVRPEGSVSTLKIQRTERGDSAVYLCASSAGLAGGSSYNEQFFGPGTRLTVL.